The 6 T cell receptor beta chains reported below all come from one sample, sequenced in a study of neoadjuvant anti-PD-1 for oral cavity cancer. The data were produced by immunoSEQ multiplex PCR, yet TCRdb's version contains in-frame clones alone and is incomplete. The sample consists of over 80,000 clones, roughly four fifths of them appearing once. The sample in question was PBMCs, obtained before nivolumab (anti-PD-1) treatment. All receptors come from a person aged 35-79 years with oral cavity squamous cell carcinoma.

The chain links TRBV9 to TRBJ2-1; TRBD2 agrees at 9 bases. V shed 4 bases, J shed 5 bases, and the junction held 10 bases outside the gene matches. Germline loops: CDR1 SGDLS, CDR2 YYNGEE. This CDR3 is 16 amino acids long. The CDR3 region has the DNA TGTGCCAGCAGCAAATCTTCCGGGACTAGCCACAATGAGCAGTTCTTC. Its protein is CASSKSSGTSHNEQFF.

The chain links TRBV29-1 to TRBJ1-3; 7 bases map to TRBD1. V trimming: 7 bases; J trimming: 4 bases; junction bases outside the gene matches: 10. The length of the CDR3 is 14 residues. In germline, CDR1 is SQVTM, CDR2 ANQGSEA. The CDR3 spells CSASLDRAGNTIYF. The CDR3 DNA sequence: TGCAGCGCAAGCCTTGACAGGGCCGGAAACACCATATATTTT.

V is TRBV4-2 and J is TRBJ2-3, with D unresolved. Germline lookup yields CDR1 LGHNA and CDR2 YNFKEQ. The CDR3 has 17 amino acids. Trimming stripped 2 bases from V and 1 base from J, with 16 bases between. The CDR3 sequence: CASSQPEHGFGTDTQYF. CDR3 coding DNA: TGTGCCAGCAGCCAACCTGAACACGGGTTTGGCACAGATACGCAGTATTTT.

This sequence joins TRBV5-1 and TRBJ1-1; 8 positions match TRBD1. V was pared by 4 bases and J by 4 bases, with 6 bases of the junction left unmatched. The CDR3 spans 14 residues. Germline V gives CDR1 SGHRS, CDR2 YFSETQ. CDR3 region: CASSPHTGGTEAFF. CDR3 bases: TGCGCCAGCAGCCCACACACAGGGGGCACTGAAGCTTTCTTT.

The DNA for the CDR3 is TGTGCCAGCAGGCCGTGGGACGGCACAGATACGCAGTATTTT. Its protein product is CASRPWDGTDTQYF. The rearrangement links TRBV6-5 to TRBJ2-3; D possibly uses TRBD1 or TRBD2 (5 bases each). The CDR3 has 14 amino acids. Germline loops: CDR1 MNHEY, CDR2 SVGAGI. The V end lost 6 bases, the J end lost 1 base, and 11 bases lay between the germline ends.

The chain carries TRBV7-2 and TRBJ2-3, with TRBD2 identical over 9 bases. The junction had 13 bases not matched to a gene; V was cut back by 1 base and J by 2 bases. Looked up from germline, CDR1 is SGHTA and CDR2 is FQGNSA. The CDR3 spans 19 residues. The CDR3 coding sequence is TGTGCCAGCAGCTTAGTGTTGGGGACTAGCCAAGTTCTCACAGATACGCAGTATTTT. This codes for CASSLVLGTSQVLTDTQYF.